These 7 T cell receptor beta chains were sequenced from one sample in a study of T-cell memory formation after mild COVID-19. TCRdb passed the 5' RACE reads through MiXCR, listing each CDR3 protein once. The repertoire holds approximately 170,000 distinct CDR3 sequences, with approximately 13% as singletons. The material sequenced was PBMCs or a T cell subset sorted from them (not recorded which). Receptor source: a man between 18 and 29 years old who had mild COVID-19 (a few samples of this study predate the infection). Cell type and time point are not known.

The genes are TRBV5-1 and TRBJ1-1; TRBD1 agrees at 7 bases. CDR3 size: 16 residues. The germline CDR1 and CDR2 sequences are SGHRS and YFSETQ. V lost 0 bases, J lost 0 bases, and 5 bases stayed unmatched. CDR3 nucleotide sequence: TGCGCCAGCAGCTTGGAATATACAGGGGTGAACACTGAAGCTTTCTTT. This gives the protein CASSLEYTGVNTEAFF.

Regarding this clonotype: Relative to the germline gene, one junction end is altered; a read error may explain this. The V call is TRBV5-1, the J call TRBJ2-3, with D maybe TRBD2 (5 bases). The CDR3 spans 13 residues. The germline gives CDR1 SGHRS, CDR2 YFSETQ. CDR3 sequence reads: CVSSLEATDTQYF. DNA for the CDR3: TGCGTCAGCAGCTTGGAGGCGACAGATACGCAGTATTTT. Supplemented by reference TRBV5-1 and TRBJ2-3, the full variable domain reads KAGVTQTPRYLIKTRGQQVTLSCSPISGHRSVSWYQQTPGQGLQFLFEYFSETQRNKGNFPGRFSGRQFSNSRSEMNVSTLELGDSALYLCVSSLEATDTQYFGPGTRLTVL.

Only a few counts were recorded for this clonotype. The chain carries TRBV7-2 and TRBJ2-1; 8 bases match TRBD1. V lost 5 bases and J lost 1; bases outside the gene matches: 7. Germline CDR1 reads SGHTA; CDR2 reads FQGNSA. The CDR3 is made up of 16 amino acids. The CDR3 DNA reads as TGTGCCAGCAGCCTGGACAGGGCCAGGTCCTACAATGAGCAGTTCTTC. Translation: CASSLDRARSYNEQFF.

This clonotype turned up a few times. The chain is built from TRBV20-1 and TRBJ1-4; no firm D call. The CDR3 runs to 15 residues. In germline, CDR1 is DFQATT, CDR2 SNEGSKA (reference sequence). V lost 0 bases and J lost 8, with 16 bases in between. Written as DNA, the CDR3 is TGCAGTGCTAGAGATCGTCCAAGAGTGGACGAAAAACTGTTTTTT. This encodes CSARDRPRVDEKLFF.

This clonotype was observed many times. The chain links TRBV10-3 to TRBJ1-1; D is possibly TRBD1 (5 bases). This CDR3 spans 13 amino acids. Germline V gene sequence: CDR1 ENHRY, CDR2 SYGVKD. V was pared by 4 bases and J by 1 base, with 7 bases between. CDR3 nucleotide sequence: TGTGCCATCAGTGTTCAGGGGAACACTGAAGCTTTCTTT. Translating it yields CAISVQGNTEAFF.

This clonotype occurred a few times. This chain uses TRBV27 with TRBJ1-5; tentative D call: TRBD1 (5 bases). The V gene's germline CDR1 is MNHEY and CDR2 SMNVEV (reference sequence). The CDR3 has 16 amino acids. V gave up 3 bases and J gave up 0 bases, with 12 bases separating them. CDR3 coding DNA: TGTGCCAGCAGTTTCAGGGCAGGAGCTAGCAATCAGCCCCAGCATTTT. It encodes CASSFRAGASNQPQHF.

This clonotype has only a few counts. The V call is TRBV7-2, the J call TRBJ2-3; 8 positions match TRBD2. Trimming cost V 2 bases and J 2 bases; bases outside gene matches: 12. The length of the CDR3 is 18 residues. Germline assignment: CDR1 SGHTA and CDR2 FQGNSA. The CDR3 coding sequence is TGTGCCAGCAGCTTAAGGGTCCCGGCGGGGGGCTCCACAGATACGCAGTATTTT. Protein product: CASSLRVPAGGSTDTQYF.